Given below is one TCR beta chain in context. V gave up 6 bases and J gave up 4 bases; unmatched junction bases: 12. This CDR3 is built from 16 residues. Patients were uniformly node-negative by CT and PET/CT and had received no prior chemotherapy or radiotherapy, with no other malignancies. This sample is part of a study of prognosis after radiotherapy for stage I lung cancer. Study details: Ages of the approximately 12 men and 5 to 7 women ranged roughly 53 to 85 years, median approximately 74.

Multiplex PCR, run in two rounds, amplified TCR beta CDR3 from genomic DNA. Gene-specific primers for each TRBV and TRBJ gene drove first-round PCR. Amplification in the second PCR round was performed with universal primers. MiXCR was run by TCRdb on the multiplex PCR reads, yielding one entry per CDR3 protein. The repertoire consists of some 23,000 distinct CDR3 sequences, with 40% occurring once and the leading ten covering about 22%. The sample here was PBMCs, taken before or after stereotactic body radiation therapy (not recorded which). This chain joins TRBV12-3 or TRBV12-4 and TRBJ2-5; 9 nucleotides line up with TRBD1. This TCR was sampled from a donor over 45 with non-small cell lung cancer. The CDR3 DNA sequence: TGTGCCAGCAGGCGGACTTGGACAGGGGTTCGAGAGACCCAGTACTTC. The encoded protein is CASRRTWTGVRETQYF.